These T cell receptor beta chains were read from a single sample in a study of OX40 agonist ivuxolimab in advanced cancers. The data were produced by immunoSEQ multiplex PCR, yet TCRdb's version contains in-frame clones alone and is incomplete. This sample carries around 35,000 clones, around 81% of them seen once, and the ten largest clones take over 1.3%. The sequenced sample was CD4+ or CD8+ T cells sorted from blood, obtained in a trial of the OX40 agonist ivuxolimab. The receptors come from an adult with an advanced solid tumor such as melanoma, head and neck, liver or kidney cancer. CDR3s include the opening cysteine and the closing phenylalanine or tryptophan. The order of the fields is D gene, clone size, J gene, V gene, CDR3 DNA, CDR3 protein. The D gene is left open where the match is weak. Size tells how often a clone was seen (once, few, many) or the class of an expanded clone, and some rows leave it out.

TRBD1,.,TRBJ2-5,TRBV5-1,TGCGCCAGCGGTGGACAGGGGACGCAAGAGACCCAGTACTTC,CASGGQGTQETQYF
.,.,TRBJ2-7,TRBV5-8,TGTGCCAGAAGTCTCTCCTACGAGCAGTACTTC,CARSLSYEQYF
.,once,TRBJ2-3,TRBV6-5,TGTGCCAGCAGTCAACAGGGAGTGCAAGATACGCAGTATTTT,CASSQQGVQDTQYF
TRBD2,.,TRBJ2-1,TRBV5-1,TGCGCCAGCAGCTTGGGCCCTCCGGGGGCGGGAGGTAGTGAGCAGTTCTTC,CASSLGPPGAGGSEQFF
.,.,TRBJ2-2,TRBV7-2,TGTGCCAGCAGCCAGGGGGGGCACACCGGGGAGCTGTTTTTT,CASSQGGHTGELFF
.,.,TRBJ1-2,TRBV10-3,TGTGCCATCAGTGAGTCGTTGGGAAATCGTGGCTACACCTTC,CAISESLGNRGYTF
.,once,TRBJ1-5,TRBV19,TGTGCCAGTACTGACGGTTATGGGGGGCAGCCCCAGCATTTT,CASTDGYGGQPQHF
TRBD1,.,TRBJ1-2,TRBV7-9,TGTGCCAGCAGCTTAGGGACAGGGCTCCCTGGCTACACCTTC,CASSLGTGLPGYTF
.,.,TRBJ2-2,TRBV29-1,TGCAGCGGCAGGGGGGGAGAAGACACCGGGGAGCTGTTTTTT,CSGRGGEDTGELFF
.,.,TRBJ1-5,TRBV12-5,TGTGCTAGTGGTTTGGACACGGGGTATAGCAATCAGCCCCAGCATTTT,CASGLDTGYSNQPQHF
TRBD2,.,TRBJ2-2,TRBV5-4,TGTGCCAGCAGCCCCGGGGGGGGGCGCGACACCGGGGAGCTGTTTTTT,CASSPGGGRDTGELFF
TRBD2,.,TRBJ2-5,TRBV9,TGTGCCAGCAGCGTAGATCGGGGGGGAGAGACCCAGTACTTC,CASSVDRGGETQYF
.,.,TRBJ2-5,TRBV2,TGTGCCAGCAGTGATCGGGGAGAGACCCAGTACTTC,CASSDRGETQYF
.,.,TRBJ1-1,TRBV6-5,TGTGCCAGCAGCCTTCGACAAGAAGCTTTCTTT,CASSLRQEAFF
TRBD1,.,TRBJ1-2,TRBV19,TGTGCCAGTAGCCGGGACAGGGGTATAGGCGGCTACACCTTC,CASSRDRGIGGYTF
.,once,TRBJ2-1,TRBV4-2,TGTGCCAGCAGCAAAGGGGGTAGGGACAATGAGCAGTTCTTC,CASSKGGRDNEQFF